This is a list of T cell receptor beta chains from one sample in a study of STAT5B mutations in CD4+ large granular lymphocyte leukemia. The method was immunoSEQ multiplex PCR; TCRdb's version includes in-frame clones alone and lacks a portion of them. This sample carries around 30,000 clones, roughly 77% of them seen once, and the ten largest clones take 3.1%. The sample taken for sequencing was CD4+ T cells from blood buffy coats. These receptors all come from a human donor in good health. CDR3s include the opening cysteine and the closing phenylalanine or tryptophan. D genes are given only for firm matches. Size tells how often a clone was seen (once, few, many) or the class of an expanded clone, and some rows leave it out.

v_call	cdr3_length	clone_size	j_call	d_call	cdr3_aa	cdr3_nt
TRBV19	14	NA	TRBJ2-2	NA	CATTKGVVAGELFF	TGTGCCACCACGAAGGGGGTGGTCGCCGGGGAGCTGTTTTTT
TRBV10-1	16	NA	TRBJ1-5	TRBD1	CASIFSGGAINQPQHF	TGCGCCAGCATCTTTTCAGGGGGGGCCATCAATCAGCCCCAGCATTTT
TRBV6-6	14	NA	TRBJ1-2	NA	CASSPKGEIYGYTF	TGTGCCAGCAGCCCCAAGGGGGAGATCTATGGCTACACCTTC
TRBV27	15	NA	TRBJ1-2	NA	CASRSAGVGSYGYTF	TGTGCCAGCCGGTCAGCAGGGGTCGGGAGCTATGGCTACACCTTC
TRBV11-3	12	NA	TRBJ2-1	NA	CASSLGPNEQFF	TGTGCCAGCAGCCTGGGTCCGAATGAGCAGTTCTTC
TRBV7-9	13	few	TRBJ1-1	NA	CASSRLGDTEAFF	TGTGCCAGCAGCCGACTGGGGGACACTGAAGCTTTCTTT
TRBV9	16	NA	TRBJ2-7	TRBD2	CASSVEPGGRVNEQYF	TGTGCCAGCAGCGTAGAGCCGGGCGGGAGGGTCAACGAGCAGTACTTC
TRBV15	16	few	TRBJ2-5	TRBD2	CATSRDSLRTRQTQYF	TGTGCCACCAGCAGAGATTCCTTGCGGACTAGGCAGACCCAGTACTTC
TRBV30	15	NA	TRBJ2-1	NA	CAWSAGTGAYNEQFF	TGTGCCTGGAGTGCCGGGACTGGAGCCTACAATGAGCAGTTCTTC
TRBV5-6	13	NA	TRBJ2-2	NA	CASSPAGTGELFF	TGTGCCAGCAGCCCCGCCGGCACCGGGGAGCTGTTTTTT
TRBV5-1	18	once	TRBJ2-2	TRBD1	CASSTLRQTGANTGELFF	TGCGCCAGCAGCACACTCCGACAAACAGGGGCGAACACCGGGGAGCTGTTTTTT
TRBV5-3	11	NA	TRBJ1-3	NA	CASRTGNTIYF	TGTGCCTCTAGAACCGGAAACACCATATATTTT
TRBV7-2	12	NA	TRBJ2-3	NA	CASSLITDTQYF	TGTGCCAGCAGCCTAATCACAGATACGCAGTATTTT
TRBV10-1	16	once	TRBJ2-2	TRBD2	CASSRTSGINTGELFF	TGCGCCAGCAGTAGAACTAGCGGGATAAACACCGGGGAGCTGTTTTTT
TRBV7-2	18	medium-sized	TRBJ2-1	NA	CASSLGRKTSSSYNEQFF	TGTGCCAGCAGCTTAGGCCGAAAGACTAGTAGCTCCTACAATGAGCAGTTCTTC
TRBV5-1	14	few	TRBJ1-2	NA	CASSIAQGSGGYTF	TGCGCCAGCAGCATCGCACAGGGTAGTGGTGGCTACACCTTC
TRBV4-1	14	NA	TRBJ2-7	NA	CASSLGLSDYEQYF	TGCGCCAGCAGCCTAGGGCTATCGGACTACGAGCAGTACTTC
TRBV18	13	few	TRBJ1-5	TRBD1	CASSPTGEGPQHF	TGTGCCAGCTCACCGACAGGGGAGGGCCCCCAGCATTTT
TRBV18	16	NA	TRBJ2-7	TRBD2	CASSPVAGGQSSEQYF	TGTGCCAGCTCACCAGTAGCGGGAGGCCAGTCTAGCGAGCAGTACTTC
TRBV14	13	few	TRBJ2-7	NA	CASSQDTSYEQYF	TGTGCCAGCAGCCAGGACACTAGCTACGAGCAGTACTTC
TRBV6-1	15	NA	TRBJ2-7	TRBD1	CASSEIRDRDLEQYF	TGTGCCAGCAGTGAAATCCGGGACAGGGACCTCGAGCAGTACTTC
TRBV7-2	15	NA	TRBJ2-3	TRBD1	CASSFGQGIADTQYF	TGTGCCAGCAGCTTTGGACAGGGGATCGCAGATACGCAGTATTTT
TRBV13	16	NA	TRBJ2-1	NA	CASSRYGASPYNEQFF	TGTGCCAGCAGCCGTTACGGGGCGAGCCCCTACAATGAGCAGTTCTTC
TRBV4-2	16	NA	TRBJ2-1	TRBD2	CASSSWSTSATPVRFF	TGTGCCAGCAGCTCTTGGAGTACTAGCGCCACCCCGGTGCGGTTCTTC
TRBV18	16	NA	TRBJ2-2	TRBD2	CASSLVGGRNDGELFF	TGTGCCAGCTCACTGGTAGGCGGGAGAAATGACGGGGAGCTGTTTTTT
TRBV12-5	14	NA	TRBJ1-4	NA	CASGLSPNNEKLFF	TGTGCTAGTGGTTTGTCACCGAATAATGAAAAACTGTTTTTT
TRBV2	12	NA	TRBJ2-7	NA	CARGGSNYEQYF	TGTGCCAGGGGAGGATCTAACTACGAGCAGTACTTC
TRBV29-1	13	NA	TRBJ2-7	NA	CSVLGPYSYEQYF	TGCAGCGTTCTGGGACCTTACTCCTACGAGCAGTACTTC
TRBV27	16	NA	TRBJ2-1	NA	CASSFGYLSSYNEQFF	TGTGCCAGCAGTTTTGGCTACCTGAGCTCCTACAATGAGCAGTTCTTC
TRBV5-6	15	NA	TRBJ1-3	NA	CASSTSTGFGNTIYF	TGTGCCAGCAGCACGTCTACAGGATTTGGAAACACCATATATTTT
TRBV5-6	14	once	TRBJ2-7	NA	CASSGAASSYEQYF	TGTGCCAGCAGCGGGGCGGCAAGCTCCTACGAGCAGTACTTC
TRBV5-4	15	NA	TRBJ1-2	NA	CASSLFSGGNDGYTF	TGTGCCAGCAGCTTGTTTTCGGGGGGCAACGATGGCTACACCTTC
TRBV7-2	14	NA	TRBJ2-7	TRBD1	CASSLDRKTYEQYF	TGTGCCAGCAGCTTGGACAGGAAGACCTACGAGCAGTACTTC
TRBV4-2	16	NA	TRBJ1-3	NA	CASSQQPQGSGNTIYF	TGTGCCAGCAGCCAACAACCTCAGGGTTCTGGAAACACCATATATTTT
TRBV6-5	13	NA	TRBJ1-2	TRBD1	CASGRQGGYGYTF	TGTGCCAGTGGGCGACAGGGCGGCTATGGCTACACCTTC
TRBV5-1	15	NA	TRBJ2-1	TRBD2	CASSLAWREGIEQFF	TGCGCCAGCAGCTTGGCCTGGCGGGAGGGGATTGAGCAGTTCTTC
TRBV7-2	13	once	TRBJ2-1	NA	CASSLTVGNEQFF	TGTGCCAGCAGCTTGACCGTCGGCAATGAGCAGTTCTTC
TRBV2	14	few	TRBJ1-6	NA	CASSDMRTMVPLHF	TGTGCCAGCAGTGATATGAGGACAATGGTCCCCCTCCACTTT
TRBV7-9	14	few	TRBJ2-7	NA	CASSLEGTAYEQYF	TGTGCCAGCAGCTTAGAAGGCACCGCCTACGAGCAGTACTTC
TRBV9	14	NA	TRBJ2-3	TRBD2	CASRAGLAGDTQYF	TGTGCCAGCAGAGCGGGACTAGCGGGAGATACGCAGTATTTT
TRBV28	15	NA	TRBJ1-3	TRBD1	CASSGRGLPGNTIYF	TGTGCCAGCAGTGGAAGGGGGCTCCCTGGAAACACCATATATTTT